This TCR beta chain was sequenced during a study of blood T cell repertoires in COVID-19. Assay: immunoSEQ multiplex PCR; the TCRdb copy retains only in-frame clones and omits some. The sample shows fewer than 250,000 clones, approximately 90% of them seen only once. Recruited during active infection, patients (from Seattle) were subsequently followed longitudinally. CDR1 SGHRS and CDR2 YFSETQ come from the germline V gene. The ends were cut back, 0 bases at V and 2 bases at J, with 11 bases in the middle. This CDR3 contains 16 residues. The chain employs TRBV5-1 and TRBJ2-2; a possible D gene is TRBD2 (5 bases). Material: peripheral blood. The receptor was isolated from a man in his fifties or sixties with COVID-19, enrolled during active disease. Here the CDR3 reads CASSLGGLINTGELFF. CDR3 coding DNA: TGCGCCAGCAGCTTGGGAGGGTTAATCAACACCGGGGAGCTGTTTTTT.